This T cell receptor (beta chain) was retrieved from a study of CD4 T cells in relation to SARS-CoV-2 and coronaviruses. The unexposed donors gave CD4+ T cells in about 2011-2019, prior to COVID-19. The cells were cultured for under twelve days before CD4+ T cells were isolated. Produced via immunoSEQ multiplex PCR; TCRdb's table is partial and in-frame only. The sample includes approximately 21,000 clones, about 76% of them seen just once. In the case of this clone: The antigen is undetermined.

Input material: CD4+ T cells from PBMCs, cultured in vitro. The TCR sequence derives from a human donor in good health.

The CDR3 here is CASSPSGINEQFF. Written as DNA, the CDR3 is TGTGCCAGCTCACCATCAGGGATCAATGAGCAGTTCTTC. V and J are TRBV18 and TRBJ2-1, with D maybe TRBD1 (5 bases). Germline values: CDR1 KGHSH, CDR2 LQKENI. Trimming removed 2 bases at V and 6 bases at J, with 8 bases between. CDR3 length: 13 residues.